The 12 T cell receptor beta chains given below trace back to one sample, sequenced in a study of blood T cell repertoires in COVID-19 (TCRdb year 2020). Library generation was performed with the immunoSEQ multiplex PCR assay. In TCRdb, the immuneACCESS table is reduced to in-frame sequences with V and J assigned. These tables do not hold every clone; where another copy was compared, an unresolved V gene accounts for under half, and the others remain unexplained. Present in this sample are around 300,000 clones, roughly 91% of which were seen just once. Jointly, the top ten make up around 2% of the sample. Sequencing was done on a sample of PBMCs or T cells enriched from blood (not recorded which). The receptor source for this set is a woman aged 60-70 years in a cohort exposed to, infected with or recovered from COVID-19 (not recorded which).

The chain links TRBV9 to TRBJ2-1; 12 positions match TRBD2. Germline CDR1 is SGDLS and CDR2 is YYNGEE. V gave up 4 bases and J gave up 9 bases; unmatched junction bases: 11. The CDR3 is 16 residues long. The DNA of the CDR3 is TGTGCCAGCAGCTTTCGACTAGCGGGAGAAAAAGGTGAGCAGTTCTTC. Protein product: CASSFRLAGEKGEQFF.

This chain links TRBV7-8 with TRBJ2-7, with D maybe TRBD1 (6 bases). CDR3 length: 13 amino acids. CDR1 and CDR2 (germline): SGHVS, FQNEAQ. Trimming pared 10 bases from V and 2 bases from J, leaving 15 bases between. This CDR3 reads CATSNRETYEQYF. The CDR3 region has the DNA TGTGCCACCTCTAACAGGGAGACCTACGAGCAGTACTTC.

The CDR3 spells CATRAGGSTGELFF. CDR3 bases: TGTGCCACCAGGGCGGGAGGGAGCACCGGGGAGCTGTTTTTT. The rearrangement joins TRBV24-1 to TRBJ2-2; 9 bases fit TRBD2. The CDR3 sequence is 14 residues long. V shed 7 bases and J 4 bases; nucleotides not matched to a gene: 3. Germline CDR1 KGHDR, CDR2 SFDVKD.

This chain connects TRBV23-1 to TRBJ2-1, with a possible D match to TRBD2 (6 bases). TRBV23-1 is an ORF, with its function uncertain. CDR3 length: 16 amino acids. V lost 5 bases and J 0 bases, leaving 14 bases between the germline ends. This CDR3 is CASSKSGPSSYNEQFF. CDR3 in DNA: TGCGCCAGCAGTAAAAGCGGGCCGAGCTCCTACAATGAGCAGTTCTTC.

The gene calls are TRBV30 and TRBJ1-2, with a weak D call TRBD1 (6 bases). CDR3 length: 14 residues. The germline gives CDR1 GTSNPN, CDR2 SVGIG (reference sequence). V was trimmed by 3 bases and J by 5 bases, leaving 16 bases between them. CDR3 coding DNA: TGTGCCTGGAGGGAACAGGGAGGGCGATATGGCTACACCTTC. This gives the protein CAWREQGGRYGYTF.

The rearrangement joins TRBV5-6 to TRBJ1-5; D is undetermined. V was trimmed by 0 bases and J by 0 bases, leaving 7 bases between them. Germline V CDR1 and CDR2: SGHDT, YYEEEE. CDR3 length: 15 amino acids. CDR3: CASSLARYSNQPQHF. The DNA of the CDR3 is TGTGCCAGCAGCTTGGCCCGGTATAGCAATCAGCCCCAGCATTTT.

The CDR3 DNA reads as TGTGCCAGCAGTACGTATCGGAATTCGGGTTCCGGCTACACCTTC. Its protein product is CASSTYRNSGSGYTF. V and J are TRBV28 and TRBJ1-2; D remains ambiguous. Trimming cost V 5 bases and J 8 bases, with 21 bases left between them. The CDR3 is made up of 15 amino acids. CDR1 and CDR2 (germline): MDHEN, SYDVKM.

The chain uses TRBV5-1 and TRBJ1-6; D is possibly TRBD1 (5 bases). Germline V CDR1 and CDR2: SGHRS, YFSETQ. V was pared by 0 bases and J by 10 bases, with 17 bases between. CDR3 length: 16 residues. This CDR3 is CASSLALGRAGSPLHF. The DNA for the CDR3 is TGCGCCAGCAGCTTGGCATTGGGCAGGGCAGGGTCACCCCTCCACTTT.

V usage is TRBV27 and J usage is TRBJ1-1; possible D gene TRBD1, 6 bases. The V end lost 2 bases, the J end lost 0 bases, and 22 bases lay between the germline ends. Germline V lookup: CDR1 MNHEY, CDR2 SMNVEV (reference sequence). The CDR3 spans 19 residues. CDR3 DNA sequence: TGTGCCAGCAGTTTAAGACAGGTGATGAATGAGCCCATGAACACTGAAGCTTTCTTT. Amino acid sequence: CASSLRQVMNEPMNTEAFF.

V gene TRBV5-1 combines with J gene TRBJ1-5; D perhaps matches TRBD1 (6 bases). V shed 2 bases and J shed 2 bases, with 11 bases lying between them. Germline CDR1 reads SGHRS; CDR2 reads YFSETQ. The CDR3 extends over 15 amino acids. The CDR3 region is CASSFAGDGNQPQHF. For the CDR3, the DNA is TGCGCCAGCAGCTTCGCAGGGGACGGCAATCAGCCCCAGCATTTT.

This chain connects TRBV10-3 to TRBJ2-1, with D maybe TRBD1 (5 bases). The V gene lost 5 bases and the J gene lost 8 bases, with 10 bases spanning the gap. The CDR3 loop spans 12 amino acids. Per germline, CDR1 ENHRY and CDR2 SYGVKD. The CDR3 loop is CAISSDIYEQFF. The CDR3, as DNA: TGTGCCATCAGTTCGGACATTTATGAGCAGTTCTTC.

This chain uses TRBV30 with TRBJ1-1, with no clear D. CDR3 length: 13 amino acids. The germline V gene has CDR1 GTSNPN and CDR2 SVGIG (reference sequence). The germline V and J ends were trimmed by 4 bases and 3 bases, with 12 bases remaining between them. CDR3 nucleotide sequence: TGTGCCTGGAAGACTGATTCTCACACTGAAGCTTTCTTT. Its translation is CAWKTDSHTEAFF.